The rows below give T cell receptor beta chains drawn from one sample of a study of T cell responses to AZD1222 COVID-19 vaccine. Profiling relied on immunoSEQ multiplex PCR, and the TCRdb table lists in-frame clones only, not all of them. The sample consists of some 200,000 clones, 80% to 95% of them appearing once. The sequencing here drew on peripheral blood, taken on day 0 of AZD1222 vaccination. These receptors all stem from an adult in good health. Each CDR3 is given with its conserved first and last residue. Fields, in order: CDR3 DNA, CDR3 protein, V gene, D gene, J gene, clone size. A D gene is named only where the DNA matches it firmly. Only part of the rows carry a size: once, few, many, or a class if the clone is expanded.

CDR3nt: TGTGCCAGCAGCCAAGAAGGCCGGAAAGCTTTCTTT
CDR3aa: CASSQEGRKAFF
v_gene: TRBV3-1/TRBV3-2
d_gene: .
j_gene: TRBJ1-1
abundance: .

CDR3nt: TGTGCCAGCAGCTCAGGGAAATCTGGAAACACCATATATTTT
CDR3aa: CASSSGKSGNTIYF
v_gene: TRBV13
d_gene: .
j_gene: TRBJ1-3
abundance: .

CDR3nt: TGCAGCGTTGTCCTAACTCTCAACGAGCAGTACTTC
CDR3aa: CSVVLTLNEQYF
v_gene: TRBV29-1
d_gene: .
j_gene: TRBJ2-7
abundance: .

CDR3nt: TGTGCCAGCAGTCCATGGACTAGCGGGGGTTACGAGCAGTACTTC
CDR3aa: CASSPWTSGGYEQYF
v_gene: TRBV27
d_gene: TRBD2
j_gene: TRBJ2-7
abundance: .

CDR3nt: TGTGCCAGTAGTCAGAGCACCGGATTTGTGGCGGATACGCAGTATTTT
CDR3aa: CASSQSTGFVADTQYF
v_gene: TRBV19
d_gene: .
j_gene: TRBJ2-3
abundance: .

CDR3nt: TGTGCCAGCAGCCCTTTCCGGACAGGATTACTTTACAATGAGCAGTTCTTC
CDR3aa: CASSPFRTGLLYNEQFF
v_gene: TRBV3-1/TRBV3-2
d_gene: TRBD1
j_gene: TRBJ2-1
abundance: .

CDR3nt: TGTGCCAGCAGCTCACAGGGGGCTGGTGAGAACACTGAAGCTTTCTTT
CDR3aa: CASSSQGAGENTEAFF
v_gene: TRBV5-4
d_gene: TRBD1
j_gene: TRBJ1-1
abundance: .

CDR3nt: TGTGCCAGCAGCGCCGGCCGGACAGGGTATCAGCCCCAGCATTTT
CDR3aa: CASSAGRTGYQPQHF
v_gene: TRBV2
d_gene: TRBD1
j_gene: TRBJ1-5
abundance: .

CDR3nt: TGTGCCAGCAGCGGAATTGGGCCCGAGCTGTTTTTT
CDR3aa: CASSGIGPELFF
v_gene: TRBV2
d_gene: .
j_gene: TRBJ2-2
abundance: .

CDR3nt: TGTGCCAGCAGGAAGCGGGGTTTCAACACAGATACGCAGTATTTT
CDR3aa: CASRKRGFNTDTQYF
v_gene: TRBV2
d_gene: TRBD2
j_gene: TRBJ2-3
abundance: .

CDR3nt: TGTGCCAGCAGCCCAACCGCGGGGGGCCCGAACACTGAAGCTTTCTTT
CDR3aa: CASSPTAGGPNTEAFF
v_gene: TRBV3-1/TRBV3-2
d_gene: .
j_gene: TRBJ1-1
abundance: .

CDR3nt: TGCGCCAGCAGCTCCTATTGGGGGAGCACTGAAGCTTTCTTT
CDR3aa: CASSSYWGSTEAFF
v_gene: TRBV5-1
d_gene: .
j_gene: TRBJ1-1
abundance: .

CDR3nt: TGTGCCAGCAGTAATTCCTACGAGCAGTACTTC
CDR3aa: CASSNSYEQYF
v_gene: TRBV6-2/TRBV6-3
d_gene: .
j_gene: TRBJ2-7
abundance: once

CDR3nt: TGCGCCAGCAGCTTGGGTAGGGACAGTCTCCAAGAGACCCAGTACTTC
CDR3aa: CASSLGRDSLQETQYF
v_gene: TRBV5-1
d_gene: TRBD1
j_gene: TRBJ2-5
abundance: .

CDR3nt: TGTGCCAGCAGTTACTTGGGTCAGCCCCAGCATTTT
CDR3aa: CASSYLGQPQHF
v_gene: TRBV6-5
d_gene: .
j_gene: TRBJ1-5
abundance: .

CDR3nt: TGCGCCAGCAGCCAAGATAGTAAGGGACAAGGAGCTTTCTTT
CDR3aa: CASSQDSKGQGAFF
v_gene: TRBV4-1
d_gene: .
j_gene: TRBJ1-1
abundance: .

CDR3nt: TGTGCCAGCAGCCAAACATGGGCAGCGGGGCACAATGAGCAGTTCTTC
CDR3aa: CASSQTWAAGHNEQFF
v_gene: TRBV3-1/TRBV3-2
d_gene: TRBD2
j_gene: TRBJ2-1
abundance: once

CDR3nt: TGTGCCAGCAGTTTATCAGGAGGGTCTAGGACTGAAAAACTGTTTTTT
CDR3aa: CASSLSGGSRTEKLFF
v_gene: TRBV28
d_gene: .
j_gene: TRBJ1-4
abundance: .

CDR3nt: TGTGCCAGCAGGAAGGGGGTTTCTGAAAAACTGTTTTTT
CDR3aa: CASRKGVSEKLFF
v_gene: TRBV12-3/TRBV12-4
d_gene: .
j_gene: TRBJ1-4
abundance: .

CDR3nt: TGCAGCGGGAACCGGGGCACTAGCACAGATACGCAGTATTTT
CDR3aa: CSGNRGTSTDTQYF
v_gene: TRBV29-1
d_gene: .
j_gene: TRBJ2-3
abundance: .

CDR3nt: TGTGCCAGCAGTGAACTAGCGGGGGGAAAGACCCAGTACTTC
CDR3aa: CASSELAGGKTQYF
v_gene: TRBV6-4
d_gene: TRBD2
j_gene: TRBJ2-5
abundance: .

CDR3nt: TGTGCCAGCAGTTACGTAGGCGGTAACACCATATATTTT
CDR3aa: CASSYVGGNTIYF
v_gene: TRBV6-5
d_gene: .
j_gene: TRBJ1-3
abundance: .

CDR3nt: TGTGCCAGCAGTTACTCGAACGGGTTGGGCTCCTACGAGCAGTACTTC
CDR3aa: CASSYSNGLGSYEQYF
v_gene: TRBV6-5
d_gene: .
j_gene: TRBJ2-7
abundance: .

CDR3nt: TGTGCCAGCAGCATCGCGAGGACTGAGAACACTGAAGCTTTCTTT
CDR3aa: CASSIARTENTEAFF
v_gene: TRBV14
d_gene: .
j_gene: TRBJ1-1
abundance: .

CDR3nt: TGTGCCAGCAGCGGACAGGAGGGAAACACCATATATTTT
CDR3aa: CASSGQEGNTIYF
v_gene: TRBV12-3/TRBV12-4
d_gene: TRBD1
j_gene: TRBJ1-3
abundance: .

CDR3nt: TGTGCCAGCAGCTCCCGCAGCATTAACTACAATGAGCAGTTCTTC
CDR3aa: CASSSRSINYNEQFF
v_gene: TRBV7-2
d_gene: .
j_gene: TRBJ2-1
abundance: .

CDR3nt: TGTGCCAGCAGACCCGGCGGCAATCAGCCCCAGCATTTT
CDR3aa: CASRPGGNQPQHF
v_gene: TRBV6-5
d_gene: .
j_gene: TRBJ1-5
abundance: once

CDR3nt: TGCGCCAGCAGCCCAACAAGCTCTGGAAACACCATATATTTT
CDR3aa: CASSPTSSGNTIYF
v_gene: TRBV5-1
d_gene: .
j_gene: TRBJ1-3
abundance: .

CDR3nt: TGTGCCAGCAGACCTCGGACTAGCGGGGGTAATGAGCAGTTCTTC
CDR3aa: CASRPRTSGGNEQFF
v_gene: TRBV9
d_gene: TRBD2
j_gene: TRBJ2-1
abundance: .

CDR3nt: TGTGCCAGCAGCCAAGATTTATGGGGGGCCAAAAACATTCAGTACTTC
CDR3aa: CASSQDLWGAKNIQYF
v_gene: TRBV4-2
d_gene: .
j_gene: TRBJ2-4
abundance: .

CDR3nt: TGTGCCAGTAGTAAGGGTAACAAGGGGATTCCAGGGGACAATCAGCCCCAGCATTTT
CDR3aa: CASSKGNKGIPGDNQPQHF
v_gene: TRBV19
d_gene: .
j_gene: TRBJ1-5
abundance: .

CDR3nt: TGTGCCAGCAGCCGCGCCGGTGATAAAAATCAGCCCCAGCATTTT
CDR3aa: CASSRAGDKNQPQHF
v_gene: TRBV4-2
d_gene: .
j_gene: TRBJ1-5
abundance: .

CDR3nt: TGTGCCAGTAGTATAGATCGACGCTATGGCTACACCTTC
CDR3aa: CASSIDRRYGYTF
v_gene: TRBV19
d_gene: .
j_gene: TRBJ1-2
abundance: .

CDR3nt: TGTGCCAGCAGCTTTCTAGGCGGCTACACCTTC
CDR3aa: CASSFLGGYTF
v_gene: TRBV5-8
d_gene: .
j_gene: TRBJ1-2
abundance: .

CDR3nt: TGTGCCAGCAGCTTGACCAGGGTTAGGGACCTGAACACTGAAGCTTTCTTT
CDR3aa: CASSLTRVRDLNTEAFF
v_gene: TRBV7-9
d_gene: .
j_gene: TRBJ1-1
abundance: once

CDR3nt: TGTGCCAGCAGTGAAACTAGCCCCTACAATGAGCAGTTCTTC
CDR3aa: CASSETSPYNEQFF
v_gene: TRBV25-1
d_gene: .
j_gene: TRBJ2-1
abundance: .

CDR3nt: TGTGCCAGCTCTAGGGGGGGATATGGCTACACCTTC
CDR3aa: CASSRGGYGYTF
v_gene: TRBV19
d_gene: .
j_gene: TRBJ1-2
abundance: .

CDR3nt: TGTGCCAGCTGGTCTCGGCAGGGAGGGAACACTGAAGCTTTCTTT
CDR3aa: CASWSRQGGNTEAFF
v_gene: TRBV18
d_gene: .
j_gene: TRBJ1-1
abundance: .

CDR3nt: TGTGCCAGCAGCTTGTTAGGGGGCCGGTACGAGCAGTACTTC
CDR3aa: CASSLLGGRYEQYF
v_gene: TRBV5-8
d_gene: TRBD1
j_gene: TRBJ2-7
abundance: .

CDR3nt: TGTGCCAGCAGTGAATTCTACAGGGGGCCCCCTAATGAAAAACTGTTTTTT
CDR3aa: CASSEFYRGPPNEKLFF
v_gene: TRBV6-1
d_gene: TRBD1
j_gene: TRBJ1-4
abundance: .

CDR3nt: TGCAGTGCTAGAGACCTAACTGAAGCTTTCTTT
CDR3aa: CSARDLTEAFF
v_gene: TRBV20-1
d_gene: .
j_gene: TRBJ1-1
abundance: .

CDR3nt: TGTGCCAGCAGCGACGGTTGGCGGCTCCACTCCTACAATGAGCAGTTCTTC
CDR3aa: CASSDGWRLHSYNEQFF
v_gene: TRBV9
d_gene: .
j_gene: TRBJ2-1
abundance: .

CDR3nt: TGCGCCAGCAGCCCCAGTGACAGCCAAGAGACCCAGTACTTC
CDR3aa: CASSPSDSQETQYF
v_gene: TRBV5-1
d_gene: .
j_gene: TRBJ2-5
abundance: .

CDR3nt: TGTGCCAGCAGCCAAGATGGGGGAAATAATTCACCCCTCCACTTT
CDR3aa: CASSQDGGNNSPLHF
v_gene: TRBV3-1/TRBV3-2
d_gene: .
j_gene: TRBJ1-6
abundance: .

CDR3nt: TGTGCCACGACATGGGGGCGTGCCTTAGATACGCAGTATTTT
CDR3aa: CATTWGRALDTQYF
v_gene: TRBV7-2
d_gene: .
j_gene: TRBJ2-3
abundance: .

CDR3nt: TGTGCCAGCAGTTTTCCCCAGGGGGCCTCCTACGAGCAGTACTTC
CDR3aa: CASSFPQGASYEQYF
v_gene: TRBV7-9
d_gene: TRBD1
j_gene: TRBJ2-7
abundance: .

CDR3nt: TGCGCCAGCAGCTTGGAGGGGTGGGGAATGACAGATACGCAGTATTTT
CDR3aa: CASSLEGWGMTDTQYF
v_gene: TRBV5-1
d_gene: .
j_gene: TRBJ2-3
abundance: .

CDR3nt: TGTGCCAGCAGTTACGGCAGGAGGCCGGTGAGCACTGAAGCTTTCTTT
CDR3aa: CASSYGRRPVSTEAFF
v_gene: TRBV6-5
d_gene: .
j_gene: TRBJ1-1
abundance: .

CDR3nt: TGTGCCAGCAGCCAACTTGGACTAGCGGGCCCTAATGAGCAGTTCTTC
CDR3aa: CASSQLGLAGPNEQFF
v_gene: TRBV4-2
d_gene: TRBD2
j_gene: TRBJ2-1
abundance: once

CDR3nt: TGTGCCAGCTCTCTGGGGTTCATGACTGAAGCTTTCTTT
CDR3aa: CASSLGFMTEAFF
v_gene: TRBV6-5
d_gene: .
j_gene: TRBJ1-1
abundance: .

CDR3nt: TGTGCCAGCACTTCGGGACCGTCGGGAAATTCACCCCTCCACTTT
CDR3aa: CASTSGPSGNSPLHF
v_gene: TRBV2
d_gene: .
j_gene: TRBJ1-6
abundance: .

CDR3nt: TGTGCCAGCAGCCCCACGTGGGTTCGGTCCACTGAAGCTTTCTTT
CDR3aa: CASSPTWVRSTEAFF
v_gene: TRBV3-1/TRBV3-2
d_gene: .
j_gene: TRBJ1-1
abundance: .

CDR3nt: TGCGCCAGCAGCTTGATGGGTGTGAACACTGAAGCTTTCTTT
CDR3aa: CASSLMGVNTEAFF
v_gene: TRBV5-1
d_gene: .
j_gene: TRBJ1-1
abundance: .

CDR3nt: TGTGCCAGCAGTTACCGACCGCCGCACTCTGGAAACACCATATATTTT
CDR3aa: CASSYRPPHSGNTIYF
v_gene: TRBV6-5
d_gene: .
j_gene: TRBJ1-3
abundance: .

CDR3nt: TGTGCCAGCAGCCTCTCGGGTGGGCGTGAAAAACTGTTTTTT
CDR3aa: CASSLSGGREKLFF
v_gene: TRBV3-1/TRBV3-2
d_gene: .
j_gene: TRBJ1-4
abundance: .

CDR3nt: TGTGCAAGTCGCTCGGCTAAACTAGCGGGGGGCTCCCGACCCTCGAACACCGGGGAGCTGTTTTTT
CDR3aa: CASRSAKLAGGSRPSNTGELFF
v_gene: TRBV12-2
d_gene: .
j_gene: TRBJ2-2
abundance: .

CDR3nt: TGTGCCAGCGGGAGCTCCTACAATGAGCAGTTCTTC
CDR3aa: CASGSSYNEQFF
v_gene: TRBV11-3
d_gene: .
j_gene: TRBJ2-1
abundance: once

CDR3nt: TGTGCCACCAGTGATTGGACTAGCGGGGCCATAAATGAGCAGTTCTTC
CDR3aa: CATSDWTSGAINEQFF
v_gene: TRBV24-1
d_gene: TRBD2
j_gene: TRBJ2-1
abundance: .

CDR3nt: TGTGCCAGCAGCACCCGGGACAGGGGGGAGTTGGACACTGAAGCTTTCTTT
CDR3aa: CASSTRDRGELDTEAFF
v_gene: TRBV21-1
d_gene: .
j_gene: TRBJ1-1
abundance: .